The entry that follows covers one T cell receptor beta chain sequence. Antigen specificity is unknown. The sample originates from a study of CD8+CD57+ T cells in acquired aplastic anemia. In the study overall: Sorted CD4+ and CD8+ cell DNA averaged around 3.3 ug. Study-level results: CD8+ Simpson's diversity did not differ significantly between patients and controls. Overlap between patients and controls comprised roughly 30 CD8+ CDR3 sequences.

Trimming took 9 bases from V and 2 from J, leaving 10 bases between them. This CDR3 spans 12 amino acids. Both TCR beta VDJ combination and CDR3 sequence profiling were carried out. Genomic DNA was the template for this profiling. TCRdb re-called the reads with MiXCR, one entry per CDR3 protein. This table has around 64,000 distinct CDR3 sequences, 45% to 70% appearing once. Sequencing was performed on sorted CD4+, CD8+, or CD8+CD57+ T cells (not recorded which) from PBMCs. The chain carries TRBV12-3 or TRBV12-4 and TRBJ1-2; D unresolved. This clonotype was obtained from a human donor in good health, serving as a control. The CDR3 nucleotides read TGTGCCAGTAGAGGCCTCAACTATGGCTACACCTTC. Its protein product is CASRGLNYGYTF.